Listed below are T cell receptor beta chains from one sample, sequenced in a study of T cells in Graves' hyperthyroidism and ophthalmopathy. Using its own MiXCR run on the multiplex PCR reads, TCRdb lists one record per CDR3 protein. Of hundreds of thousands of distinct CDR3 sequences in the sample, less than 30% are singletons; the top ten hold about 25%. Source material: blood. The receptor source for this set is a man aged 40-55 years with Graves' hyperthyroidism that later progressed to Graves' ophthalmopathy. The CDR3 runs from the conserved cysteine through the conserved F or W. The D gene is left open where the match is weak. Where a row states a size, it is once, few, many or the class of an expanded clone; other rows omit it.

>TRBV20-1|many|-|TRBJ1-5
TGCAGTGCGGGGCTCTCTGGTTATAGCAATCAGCCCCAGCATTTT
CSAGLSGYSNQPQHF
>TRBV7-2|-|-|TRBJ2-7
TGTGCCAGCAGCTTCTCTGAGGGGTGGGCCTACGAGCAGTACTTC
CASSFSEGWAYEQYF
>TRBV10-1|many|-|TRBJ2-2
TGCGCCAGCCGTCCGGGAGATACCGGGGAGCTGTTTTTT
CASRPGDTGELFF
>TRBV6-1|-|-|TRBJ2-7
TGTGCCAGCAGTCCCGCCGGGGTCTCCTACGAGCAGTACTTC
CASSPAGVSYEQYF
>TRBV11-2|-|-|TRBJ2-7
TGTGCCAGCACCCCGACACCTACCTCCTACGAGCAGTACTTC
CASTPTPTSYEQYF
>TRBV12-3/TRBV12-4|-|-|TRBJ1-1
TGTGCCAGCATCTCAGGGCAGAACACTGAAGCTTTCTTT
CASISGQNTEAFF
>TRBV28|-|TRBD1|TRBJ2-7
TGTGCCAGCAGTTTAAACCGACAGGGGCAGCAGTACTTC
CASSLNRQGQQYF
>TRBV7-2|-|TRBD2|TRBJ2-7
TGTGCCAGCAGCTTGGGAGGGGATGGGAACGAGCAGTACTTC
CASSLGGDGNEQYF
>TRBV19|-|-|TRBJ1-5
TGTGCCAGTACCACCTTGGACGTGGGAAATCAGCCCCAGCATTTT
CASTTLDVGNQPQHF
>TRBV5-1|-|-|TRBJ1-5
TGCGCCAGCAGCCAGGACGGGGTGAGCAATCAGCCCCAGCATTTT
CASSQDGVSNQPQHF
>TRBV27|many|-|TRBJ1-1
TGTGCCAGCAGTTCGGCCCGAATGAACACTGAAGCTTTCTTT
CASSSARMNTEAFF